The 9 T cell receptor beta chains presented below share a single source sample, sequenced in a study of blood T cell repertoires in COVID-19. The protocol was immunoSEQ multiplex PCR, while the TCRdb copy is restricted to in-frame clones and leaves out a portion. The table shows 200,000 to 250,000 clones, with 83% occurring only once. The sample comprised peripheral blood. Every receptor here comes from a woman aged 25 to 39 with COVID-19, enrolled during active disease.

The gene calls are TRBV28 and TRBJ1-2, with 7 nucleotides matching TRBD1. Germline-derived CDR1 and CDR2 are MDHEN and SYDVKM. The ends lost 6 bases at V and 3 bases at J; junction bases unmatched: 7. This CDR3 is built from 14 residues. Written as DNA, the CDR3 is TGTGCCAGCAGCCCTACAGGGGTCGACTATGGCTACACCTTC. Translation gives CASSPTGVDYGYTF.

The rearrangement links TRBV3-1 (or the pseudogene TRBV3-2) to TRBJ2-1; TRBD1 agrees at 9 bases. The CDR3 totals 18 residues. CDR1 and CDR2 (germline): LGHDT, YNNKEL (reference sequence). The V and J ends lost 4 bases and 4 bases, in that order; junction bases with no gene match: 14. The CDR3, as DNA: TGTGCCAGCAGCCGACACTATCTAACAGGGGGCTTTTACAATGAGCAGTTCTTC. This translates into CASSRHYLTGGFYNEQFF.

The chain joins TRBV7-9 to TRBJ1-4, with D possibly being TRBD1 (6 bases). Per the germline V gene, CDR1 is SEHNR and CDR2 is FQNEAQ (reference sequence). The CDR3 is 15 amino acids. Trimming removed 5 bases at V and 5 bases at J, with 15 bases between. CDR3 loop: CASSDWTAINEKLFF. CDR3 coding DNA: TGTGCCAGCAGCGATTGGACAGCGATAAATGAAAAACTGTTTTTT.

The chain recombines TRBV5-5 with TRBJ2-1, with 9 bases identical to TRBD1. The CDR3 is made up of 14 amino acids. Trimming took 7 bases from V and 2 from J; bases not matched to a gene: 4. Germline CDR1 is SGHKS and CDR2 is YYEKEE (reference sequence). CDR3: CASVRDRAYNEQFF. The CDR3 DNA follows: TGTGCCAGCGTCCGGGACAGGGCCTACAATGAGCAGTTCTTC.

V usage is TRBV18 and J usage is TRBJ2-5, with 8 bases matching TRBD2. J was trimmed by 5 bases and V by 0 bases; bases with no gene match: 5. This CDR3 comprises 15 residues. Germline V gene data show CDR1 as KGHSH and CDR2 as LQKENI. The CDR3 loop is CASSPPSGKEETQYF. The CDR3 region has the DNA TGTGCCAGCTCACCACCTAGCGGGAAGGAGGAGACCCAGTACTTC.

The chain links TRBV9 to TRBJ2-7, with TRBD2 matching over 8 bases. CDR1 SGDLS and CDR2 YYNGEE come from the germline V gene. The CDR3 is made up of 14 amino acids. V shed 4 bases, J shed 0 bases, and the junction held 3 bases outside the gene matches. CDR3 in amino acids: CASSSSGSSYEQYF. The CDR3 region has the DNA TGTGCCAGCAGCTCAAGCGGGAGCTCCTACGAGCAGTACTTC. The entire variable domain, with the rest obtained from reference TRBV9 and TRBJ2-7, is as follows: DSGVTQTPKHLITATGQRVTLRCSPRSGDLSVYWYQQSLDQGLQFLIQYYNGEERAKGNILERFSAQQFPDLHSELNLSSLELGDSALYFCASSSSGSSYEQYFGPGTRLTVT.

V is TRBV3-1 (or the pseudogene TRBV3-2) and J is TRBJ2-3; the D gene is possibly TRBD2 (5 bases). CDR1 and CDR2 (germline): LGHDT, YNNKEL (reference sequence). This CDR3 spans 15 amino acids. V was pared by 1 base and J by 2 bases, with 10 bases between. CDR3 sequence: CASSQGVSATDTQYF. The CDR3 coding sequence is TGTGCCAGCAGCCAAGGGGTTAGCGCCACAGATACGCAGTATTTT.

The CDR3, as DNA: TGTGCCAGCAGCCTCTTAACAGGGGGCGGCTACACCTTC. It translates to CASSLLTGGGYTF. The chain carries TRBV7-2 and TRBJ1-2, with 9 bases aligning to TRBD1. The V segment lost 5 bases and the J segment 8 bases; nucleotides outside the gene matches: 6. Germline assignment: CDR1 SGHTA and CDR2 FQGNSA. This CDR3 spans 13 amino acids.

The V and J genes are TRBV5-1 and TRBJ1-2; maybe TRBD1 (5 bases). V gave up 0 bases and J gave up 2 bases, with 14 bases separating them. The CDR3 is made up of 16 amino acids. The germline CDR1 and CDR2 sequences are SGHRS and YFSETQ. Written as DNA, the CDR3 is TGCGCCAGCAGCTTGGAGACAGTGGGGGGGAACTATGGCTACACCTTC. Translation gives CASSLETVGGNYGYTF.